Shown below are 31 T cell receptor beta chains from a single sample sequenced in a study of T cells in Graves' hyperthyroidism and ophthalmopathy (dated by TCRdb to between 2017 and 2020). Receptor amplification or capture employed multiplex PCR. Sequencing took place on an Illumina HiSeq 2000. The TCR beta CDR3 regions were amplified from RNA transcripts. The TCR CDR3 was subjected to a first round of RT-PCR using the HTBI primer set and the Qiagen OneStep RT-PCR kit. Using fastp at Q25 and MiXCR, TCRdb reprocessed the public reads and kept productive beta chains. Each CDR3 protein appears once, grouped with its most common genes and DNA. Across this sample there are hundreds of thousands of distinct CDR3 sequences, with about 45% seen only once. The leading ten clones occupy approximately 7.2% of the sample. The sequencing sample was made of peripheral blood or thyroid tissue (not recorded which). The receptors shown here come from an adult man with Graves' disease, either hyperthyroidism or ophthalmopathy (not recorded which).

At least ten counts were recorded for this clonotype. The rearrangement uses TRBV10-3 and TRBJ2-5; possible D gene TRBD1, 6 bases. Trimming removed 3 bases from V and 1 base from J, with 12 bases in between. The CDR3 length is 15 residues. CDR1 and CDR2 from the germline V gene are ENHRY and SYGVKD. The CDR3 loop reads CAISDLLTGQETQYF. The CDR3 DNA sequence: TGTGCCATCAGTGACCTCTTGACAGGCCAAGAGACCCAGTACTTC.

In its sample, this clonotype was seen many times. The chain recombines TRBV29-1 with TRBJ1-2, with D unresolved. The germline V gene encodes CDR1 SQVTM and CDR2 ANQGSEA. V shed 3 bases and J shed 6 bases, with 14 bases lying between them. The CDR3 length is 13 residues. CDR3 loop: CSVDLAAWHGYTF. The CDR3 DNA sequence: TGCAGCGTTGATTTGGCCGCCTGGCATGGCTACACCTTC.

This chain links TRBV15 with TRBJ1-5, with 7 bases aligning to TRBD1. Germline V gene sequence: CDR1 LNHNV, CDR2 YYDKDF (reference sequence). V was clipped by 0 bases and J by 6 bases; unmatched bases: 8. The length of the CDR3 is 16 residues. The CDR3 loop is CATSRDPPGGFQPQHF. In DNA, the CDR3 is TGTGCCACCAGCAGAGACCCCCCAGGGGGATTTCAGCCCCAGCATTTT.

Concerning this clonotype itself: A much more abundant neighbour one base away suggests this may be a read error. The gene calls are TRBV7-9 and TRBJ1-2; D is unresolved. The CDR3 covers 14 residues. CDR1 is SEHNR, CDR2 FQNEAQ, per germline (reference sequence). Trimming pared 2 bases from V and 4 bases from J, leaving 11 bases between. The CDR3 loop is CASSLNDKTYGYTF. The CDR3 nucleotides read TGTGCCAGCAGCTTAAATGACAAAACCTATGGCTACACCTTC.

The CDR3 region is CSVLTGAAYGYTF. The DNA for the CDR3 is TGCAGCGTTCTGACAGGGGCGGCCTATGGCTACACCTTC. The chain joins TRBV29-1 to TRBJ1-2, with TRBD1 identical over 8 bases. Germline-derived CDR1 and CDR2 are SQVTM and ANQGSEA. The CDR3 has 13 amino acids. The V and J ends lost 5 bases and 4 bases, in that order; junction bases with no gene match: 6.

In its sample, this clonotype was seen many times. The chain is built from TRBV7-6 and TRBJ2-5; 10 bases map to TRBD1. CDR1 and CDR2 from the germline V gene are SGHVS and FNYEAQ. With V trimmed by 4 bases and J by 4 bases, 9 bases remained unmatched. The CDR3 totals 16 residues. CDR3 DNA sequence: TGTGCCAGCAGCTCCTTTAGGGACAGGGGAGCAGAGACCCAGTACTTC. Translation gives CASSSFRDRGAETQYF. The full variable domain, rest sourced from reference TRBV7-6 and TRBJ2-5, is GAGVSQSPRYKVTKRGQDVALRCDPISGHVSLYWYRQALGQGPEFLTYFNYEAQQDKSGLPNDRFSAERPEGSISTLTIQRTEQRDSAMYRCASSSFRDRGAETQYFGPGTRLLVL.

The gene calls are TRBV9 and TRBJ1-3, with 8 bases identical to TRBD1. Germline CDR1 is SGDLS and CDR2 is YYNGEE. This CDR3 contains 15 residues. The ends lost 2 bases at V and 1 base at J; junction bases unmatched: 2. CDR3 sequence reads: CASSVGTGSGNTIYF. The CDR3 DNA reads TGTGCCAGCAGCGTCGGGACAGGATCTGGAAACACCATATATTTT.

This clonotype was seen a handful of times. The V and J genes are TRBV7-9 and TRBJ1-4; maybe TRBD1 (6 bases). Germline V CDR1 and CDR2: SEHNR, FQNEAQ (reference sequence). The CDR3 is made up of 16 amino acids. Between the trimmed V and J ends, which lost 2 bases and 4 bases, there was a span of 14 bases. CDR3 coding DNA: TGTGCCAGCAGCTTATTCCCGGGGGCGGGTAATGAAAAACTGTTTTTT. Its protein is CASSLFPGAGNEKLFF.

CDR3 loop: CASSLEMLAGITGELFF. The CDR3 DNA reads as TGTGCCAGCAGCTTGGAGATGCTAGCGGGGATCACCGGGGAGCTGTTTTTT. V usage is TRBV7-9 and J usage is TRBJ2-2, with 9 positions matching TRBD2. The CDR3 runs to 17 residues. After removal of 3 bases from V and 4 bases from J, the junction contained 9 bases not matched to a gene. Germline loops: CDR1 SEHNR, CDR2 FQNEAQ (reference sequence).

Points on this clonotype: This CDR3 is missing its conserved last phenylalanine or tryptophan, likely due to a read error. The chain links TRBV7-2 to TRBJ2-7; the D gene could be TRBD1 or TRBD2 (5 bases each). Germline lookup yields CDR1 SGHTA and CDR2 FQGNSA. Trimming pared 7 bases from V and 0 bases from J, leaving 10 bases between. The CDR3 covers 13 residues. The CDR3: CASNERGSYEQYL. As DNA, the CDR3 is TGTGCCAGCAACGAGAGGGGCTCCTACGAGCAGTACCTC.

This clonotype appeared many times. This chain joins TRBV7-8 and TRBJ1-6, with D perhaps TRBD1 (6 bases). This CDR3 comprises 16 residues. Per germline, CDR1 SGHVS and CDR2 FQNEAQ. Trimming took off 3 bases at V and 5 bases at J, with 14 bases between the two ends. CDR3 amino acids: CASSFPGAGDNSPLHF. The CDR3 nucleotides read TGTGCCAGCAGCTTCCCCGGGGCAGGGGATAATTCACCCCTCCACTTT.

The sample holds many counts of this clonotype. This rearrangement joins TRBV2 to TRBJ1-1; D perhaps matches TRBD1 (6 bases). V was cut by 6 bases and J by 5 bases, with 13 bases left in between. The CDR3 totals 13 residues. Germline V CDR1 and CDR2: SNHLY, FYNNEI. In DNA, the CDR3 is TGTGCCAGCAGCGGCACAGGGAGAACTGAAGCTTTCTTT. Amino acid sequence: CASSGTGRTEAFF. The entire variable domain, with the rest obtained from reference TRBV2 and TRBJ1-1, is as follows: EPEVTQTPSHQVTQMGQEVILRCVPISNHLYFYWYRQILGQKVEFLVSFYNNEISEKSEIFDDQFSVERPDGSNFTLKIRSTKLEDSAMYFCASSGTGRTEAFFGQGTRLTVV.

Notes on this clonotype: The junction shows a germline mismatch at one end, possibly a read error. The CDR3 DNA sequence: TGTGCCATCAGTTACGTGGGACAGGGTGACGAGACCCAGTACTTC. Amino acid sequence: CAISYVGQGDETQYF. The V call is TRBV6-5, the J call TRBJ2-5; 9 bases line up with TRBD1. The CDR3 runs to 15 residues. Per germline, CDR1 MNHEY and CDR2 SVGAGI.

The chain has TRBV5-1 and TRBJ2-7; 8 positions agree with TRBD1. The CDR3 consists of 14 residues. CDR1 is SGHRS and CDR2 is YFSETQ in the germline V gene. Unmatched junction bases numbered 6, after V lost 4 bases and J lost 3 bases. The CDR3 region has the DNA TGCGCCAGCAGCGGGGGACAGGTCAACTACGAGCAGTACTTC. It is translated as CASSGGQVNYEQYF.

Only one count was recorded for this clonotype. Sequence at one end of the junction differs from germline and may be a read error. The V call is TRBV7-4, the J call TRBJ2-7; no reliable D call. CDR1 is SGHVT and CDR2 is SQSDAQ in the germline V gene. CDR3 size: 15 residues. The CDR3 DNA reads TGTGCCAGCAGTTTAGACCCACTCATCCCCTACGAGCAGTACTTC. Protein sequence: CASSLDPLIPYEQYF.

In this sample, this clonotype turned up a few times. The gene calls are TRBV9 and TRBJ1-1; D not resolved. There are 15 residues in the CDR3. Trimming left V 0 bases short and J 0 bases short, with 9 bases between. Germline V gives CDR1 SGDLS, CDR2 YYNGEE. CDR3 residues: CASSVDGLLNTEAFF. The DNA for the CDR3 is TGTGCCAGCAGCGTAGATGGGCTCCTGAACACTGAAGCTTTCTTT.

This clonotype has only a few counts. The chain couples TRBV5-5 to TRBJ1-1; possible D gene TRBD1, 5 bases. This CDR3 contains 17 residues. Germline V gene lookup returns CDR1 SGHKS and CDR2 YYEKEE (reference sequence). Trimming left V 0 bases short and J 1 base short, with 16 bases between. As DNA, the CDR3 is TGTGCCAGCAGCTTGGTTATGGCAGGGATGTCGAACACTGAAGCTTTCTTT. Translated: CASSLVMAGMSNTEAFF. Filled out from reference TRBV5-5 and TRBJ1-1, the complete variable domain reads DAGVTQSPTHLIKTRGQQVTLRCSPISGHKSVSWYQQVLGQGPQFIFQYYEKEERGRGNFPDRFSARQFPNYSSELNVNALLLGDSALYLCASSLVMAGMSNTEAFFGQGTRLTVV.

The rearrangement joins TRBV7-2 to TRBJ2-2; D might be TRBD1 (5 bases). CDR3 length: 14 amino acids. V shed 2 bases and J shed 4 bases, with 8 bases lying between them. CDR1 is SGHTA and CDR2 is FQGNSA in the germline V gene. CDR3 DNA sequence: TGTGCCAGCAGCTTACTAAGGGGCACCGGGGAGCTGTTTTTT. Its translation: CASSLLRGTGELFF.

The CDR3 nucleotides are TGTGCCACCAGTGATGGAGGGATGTACCAAGAGACCCAGTACTTC. It codes for CATSDGGMYQETQYF. The chain couples TRBV24-1 to TRBJ2-5, with TRBD2 as a possible D gene (6 bases). Germline loops: CDR1 KGHDR, CDR2 SFDVKD. The CDR3 is 15 amino acids. V lost 3 bases to trimming and J lost 0 bases, with 10 bases between them.

This chain uses TRBV18 with TRBJ2-7, with D perhaps being TRBD1 or TRBD2 (5 bases each). Trimming cost V 3 bases and J 0 bases, with 9 bases left between them. The germline V gene has CDR1 KGHSH and CDR2 LQKENI. This CDR3 region has 14 residues. This CDR3 reads CASSPRDGSYEQYF. In DNA, the CDR3 is TGTGCCAGCTCACCGAGGGACGGCTCCTACGAGCAGTACTTC.

The CDR3 region has the DNA TGTGCCAGCAGTTTCGGGACTAGCGGGAACACCGGGGAGCTGTTTTTT. It encodes CASSFGTSGNTGELFF. The chain joins TRBV7-9 to TRBJ2-2, with TRBD2 matching over 11 bases. J was trimmed by 1 base and V by 6 bases; bases with no gene match: 4. The CDR3 sequence is 16 residues long. CDR1 and CDR2 (germline): SEHNR, FQNEAQ (reference sequence).

Of note for this clonotype: This may be a read error, as it is one base from a much larger clone. V gene TRBV15 combines with J gene TRBJ1-2, with D possibly TRBD1 on 6 matching bases. Between the trimmed V and J ends, which lost 5 bases and 3 bases, there was a span of 19 bases. The CDR3 totals 16 residues. Germline V CDR1 and CDR2: LNHNV, YYDKDF (reference sequence). The CDR3 coding sequence is TGTGCCACCAGCGATCCCCGGGGGCAGGCCCACTATGGCTACACCTTC. This encodes CATSDPRGQAHYGYTF.

Remarks on this clonotype: The conserved closing phenylalanine or tryptophan is absent in this CDR3, likely reflecting a read error. The DNA is left out, because the CDR3 cannot be placed on it with certainty; the CDR3 is given as TCRdb lists it. The V call is TRBV15, the J call TRBJ1-6. The CDR3 is 11 residues long, counting both termini. Germline-derived CDR1 and CDR2 are LNHNV and YYDKDF (reference sequence). The CDR3 spells CATSRDLNGPY.

The CDR3, as DNA: TGTGCCAGCAGAACCGGGACAGGGACGGGTACCTTC. It translates to CASRTGTGTGTF. The chain is built from TRBV6-1 and TRBJ1-2; TRBD1 agrees at 9 bases. This CDR3 has 12 amino acids. CDR1 and CDR2 from the germline V gene are MNHNS and SASEGT. J lost 14 bases, V lost 6 bases, and 10 bases had no gene match.

This clonotype was recorded at least ten times. CDR3 coding DNA: TGCGCCAGCAGGGCGGGACTAGCGGGAGAAGGGGAGACCCAGTACTTC. The encoded protein is CASRAGLAGEGETQYF. V is TRBV10-2 and J is TRBJ2-5, with 14 bases identical to TRBD2. With V trimmed by 6 bases and J by 5 bases, 8 bases remained unmatched. This CDR3 spans 16 amino acids. Germline CDR1 WSHSY, CDR2 SAAADI.

The CDR3 is CASSTPGPQHF. As DNA, the CDR3 is TGTGCCAGCAGCACACCTGGGCCCCAGCATTTT. V usage is TRBV12-3 or TRBV12-4 and J usage is TRBJ1-5; D remains unclear. The CDR3 totals 11 residues. V lost 6 bases to trimming and J lost 9 bases, with 9 bases between them.

The V call is TRBV25-1, the J call TRBJ2-5; either TRBD1 or TRBD2 may supply D (5 bases each). CDR3 length: 12 amino acids. The germline V gene encodes CDR1 MGHDK and CDR2 SYGVNS. The V gene lost 11 bases and the J gene lost 4 bases, with 14 bases spanning the gap. The CDR3 here is CASKSGAETQYF. CDR3 coding DNA: TGTGCCTCTAAATCCGGGGCAGAGACCCAGTACTTC.

This rearrangement joins TRBV12-3 or TRBV12-4 to TRBJ1-2, with D perhaps matching TRBD1 (6 bases). Trimming cost V 3 bases and J 7 bases, with 9 bases left between them. This CDR3 is built from 12 residues. The CDR3 protein is CASSFTGLGYTF. In nucleotides, the CDR3 is TGTGCCAGCAGTTTTACAGGGCTTGGCTACACCTTC.

This clonotype appeared a single time. The chain employs TRBV13 and TRBJ1-2; 12 bases map to TRBD1. CDR1 and CDR2 from the germline V gene are PRHDT and FYEKMQ (reference sequence). This CDR3 is built from 17 residues. Unmatched junction bases numbered 13, after V lost 5 bases and J lost 6 bases. The CDR3 region has the DNA TGTGCCAGCAGCAACTCCCTCGGGACAGGGGGCGGCGATGGCTACACCTTC. Its protein is CASSNSLGTGGGDGYTF. Full variable domain (outside the CDR3, taken from reference TRBV13 and TRBJ1-2): AAGVIQSPRHLIKEKRETATLKCYPIPRHDTVYWYQQGPGQDPQFLISFYEKMQSDKGSIPDRFSAQQFSDYHSELNMSSLELGDSALYFCASSNSLGTGGGDGYTFGSGTRLTVV.

Ten or more counts support this clonotype. The chain uses TRBV7-2 and TRBJ1-4; D might be TRBD1 (6 bases). V lost 2 bases, J lost 8 bases, and 15 bases lay in between. CDR3 length: 15 amino acids. The germline gives CDR1 SGHTA, CDR2 FQGNSA. In nucleotides, the CDR3 is TGTGCCAGCAGCTTATCGGCAGGGGTGTGGGAAAAACTGTTTTTT. Its translation is CASSLSAGVWEKLFF.

V usage is TRBV10-2 and J usage is TRBJ1-2; D remains ambiguous. The CDR3 covers 15 residues. Trimming removed 0 bases at V and 4 bases at J, with 12 bases between. The germline CDR1 and CDR2 sequences are WSHSY and SAAADI. CDR3 DNA: TGCGCCAGCAGTGAGTCGATGGGCGGATTCTATGGCTACACCTTC. Its protein product is CASSESMGGFYGYTF.